The clone carrying this TCR beta chain was counted many times. Trimming cost V 3 bases and J 6 bases; bases outside gene matches: 6. The CDR3 contains 15 residues. Germline CDR1 reads DFQATT; CDR2 reads SNEGSKA (reference sequence). This entry comes from a study of T-cell reconstitution after alpha-beta-depleted transplantation in children. Unique molecular identifiers featured in how the TCRbeta library was prepared. TCRdb passed the PCR reads through MiXCR, listing each CDR3 protein once. The sample shows about 610,000 distinct CDR3 sequences, over 9.5% of them seen only once. The sequence was collected from a human donor who donated a stem cell graft to a child with acute myeloid leukemia. V usage is TRBV20-1 and J usage is TRBJ2-2; 11 bases agree with TRBD2. The starting material was PBMCs from the stem cell graft donor, obtained from the stem cell graft. The CDR3 coding sequence is TGCAGTGCTAGTCGTAGCGGGAGGGAGTCCGGGGAGCTGTTTTTT. This translates into CSASRSGRESGELFF.